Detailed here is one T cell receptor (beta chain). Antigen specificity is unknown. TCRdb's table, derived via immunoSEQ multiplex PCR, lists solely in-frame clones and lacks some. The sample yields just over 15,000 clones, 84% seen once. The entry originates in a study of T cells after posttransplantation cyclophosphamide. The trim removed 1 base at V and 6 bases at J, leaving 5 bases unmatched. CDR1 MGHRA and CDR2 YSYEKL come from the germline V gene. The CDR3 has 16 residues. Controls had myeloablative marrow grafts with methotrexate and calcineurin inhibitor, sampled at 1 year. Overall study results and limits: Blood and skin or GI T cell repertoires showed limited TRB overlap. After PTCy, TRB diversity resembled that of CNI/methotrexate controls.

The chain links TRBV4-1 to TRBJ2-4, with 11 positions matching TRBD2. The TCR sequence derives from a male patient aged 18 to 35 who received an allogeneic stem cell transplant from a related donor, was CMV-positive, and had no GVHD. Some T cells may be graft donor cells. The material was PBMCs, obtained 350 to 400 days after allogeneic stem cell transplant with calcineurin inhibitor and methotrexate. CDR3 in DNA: TGCGCCAGCAGCCAAGTCCCTACTAGCGGGAGAAACATTCAGTACTTC. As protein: CASSQVPTSGRNIQYF.